This T cell receptor (beta chain) derives from a study of T cell responses to AZD1222 COVID-19 vaccine. Study conclusions and caveats: Donors in the cohort were predominantly white British and more often female, and clonal diversity was possibly underestimated. Among those given AZD1222, only five to seven were seropositive at baseline. Dominant CD4 TCR responses targeted spike regions 160-218 and 743-854.

Assay: immunoSEQ multiplex PCR; the TCRdb copy retains only in-frame clones and omits some. The table includes 150,000 to 200,000 clones, about 90% detected once. Germline CDR1 is LNHDA and CDR2 is SQIVND (reference sequence). CDR3 size: 14 residues. As to this clone: Its antigen remains unidentified. A read error may account for a junction end that differs from germline.

The receptor was derived from an adult who received the AZD1222 COVID-19 vaccine. This sample comprised peripheral blood, obtained 28 days after the second AZD1222 dose. V and J are TRBV19 and TRBJ1-2; 8 bases map to TRBD1. The CDR3 DNA follows: TGTGCCAGTAGTCCCAGGGGGCAATACTATGGTTACACCTTC. Protein sequence: CASSPRGQYYGYTF.